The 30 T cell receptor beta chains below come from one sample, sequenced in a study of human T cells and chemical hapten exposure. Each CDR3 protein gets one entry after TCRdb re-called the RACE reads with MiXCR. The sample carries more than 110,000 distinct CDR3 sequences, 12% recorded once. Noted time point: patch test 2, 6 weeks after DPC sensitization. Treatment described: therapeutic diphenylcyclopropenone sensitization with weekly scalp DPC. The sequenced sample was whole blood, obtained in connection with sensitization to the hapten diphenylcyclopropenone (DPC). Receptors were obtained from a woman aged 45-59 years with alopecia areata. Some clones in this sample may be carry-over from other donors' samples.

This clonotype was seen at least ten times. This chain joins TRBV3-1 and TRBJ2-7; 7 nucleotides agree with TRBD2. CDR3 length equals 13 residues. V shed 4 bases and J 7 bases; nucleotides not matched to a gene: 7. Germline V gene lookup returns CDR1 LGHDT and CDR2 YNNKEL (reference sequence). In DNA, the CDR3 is TGTGCCAGCAGCCGAACCCGACTAGCTGAGCAGTACTTC. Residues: CASSRTRLAEQYF.

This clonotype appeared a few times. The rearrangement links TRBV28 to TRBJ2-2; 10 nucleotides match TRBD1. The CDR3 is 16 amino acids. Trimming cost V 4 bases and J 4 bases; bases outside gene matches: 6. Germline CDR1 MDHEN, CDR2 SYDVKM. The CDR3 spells CASSYTRDRGTGELFF. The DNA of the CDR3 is TGTGCCAGCAGTTACACACGGGACAGGGGCACCGGGGAGCTGTTTTTT.

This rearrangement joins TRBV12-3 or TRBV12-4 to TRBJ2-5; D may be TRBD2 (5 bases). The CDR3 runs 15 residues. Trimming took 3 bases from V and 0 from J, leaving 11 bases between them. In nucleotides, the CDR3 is TGTGCCAGCAGTTTGCGGGCGGGTTACCAAGAGACCCAGTACTTC. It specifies CASSLRAGYQETQYF.

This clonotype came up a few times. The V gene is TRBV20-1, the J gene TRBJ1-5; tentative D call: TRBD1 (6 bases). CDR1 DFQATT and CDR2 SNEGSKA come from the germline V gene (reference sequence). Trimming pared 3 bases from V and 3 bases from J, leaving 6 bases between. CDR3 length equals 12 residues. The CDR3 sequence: CSARGANQPQHF. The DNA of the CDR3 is TGCAGTGCTAGGGGGGCCAATCAGCCCCAGCATTTT.

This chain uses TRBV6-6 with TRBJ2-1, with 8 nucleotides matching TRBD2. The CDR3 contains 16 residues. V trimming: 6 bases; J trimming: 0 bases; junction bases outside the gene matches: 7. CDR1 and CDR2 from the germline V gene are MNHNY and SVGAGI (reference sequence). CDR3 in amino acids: CASRPISGSSYNEQFF. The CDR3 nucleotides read TGTGCCAGCAGGCCTATCAGCGGGAGCTCCTACAATGAGCAGTTCTTC.

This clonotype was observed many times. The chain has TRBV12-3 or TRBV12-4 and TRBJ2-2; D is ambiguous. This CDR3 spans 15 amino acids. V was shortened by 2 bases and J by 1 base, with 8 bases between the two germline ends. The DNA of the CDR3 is TGTGCCAGCAGTTTACACGGCGGGAACACCGGGGAGCTGTTTTTT. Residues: CASSLHGGNTGELFF.

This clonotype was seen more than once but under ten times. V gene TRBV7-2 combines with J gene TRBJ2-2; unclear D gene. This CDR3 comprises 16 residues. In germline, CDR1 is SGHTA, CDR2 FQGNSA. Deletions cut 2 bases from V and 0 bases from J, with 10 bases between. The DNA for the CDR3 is TGTGCCAGCAGCTTATCCCAGGTCGCGAACACCGGGGAGCTGTTTTTT. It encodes CASSLSQVANTGELFF.

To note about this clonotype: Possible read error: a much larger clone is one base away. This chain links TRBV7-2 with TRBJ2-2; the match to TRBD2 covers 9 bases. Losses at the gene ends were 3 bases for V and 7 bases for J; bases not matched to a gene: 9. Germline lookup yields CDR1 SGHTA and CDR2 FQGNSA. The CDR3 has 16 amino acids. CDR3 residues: CASSFGGRAENGELFF. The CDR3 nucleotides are TGTGCCAGCAGCTTCGGCGGGAGGGCCGAAAACGGGGAGCTGTTTTTT.

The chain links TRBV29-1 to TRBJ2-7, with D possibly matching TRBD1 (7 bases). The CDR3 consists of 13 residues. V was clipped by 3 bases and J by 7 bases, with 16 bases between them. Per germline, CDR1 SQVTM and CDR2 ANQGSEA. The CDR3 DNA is TGCAGCGTTGACGGGGACAGTCGGGGGGAGCAGTACTTC. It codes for CSVDGDSRGEQYF.

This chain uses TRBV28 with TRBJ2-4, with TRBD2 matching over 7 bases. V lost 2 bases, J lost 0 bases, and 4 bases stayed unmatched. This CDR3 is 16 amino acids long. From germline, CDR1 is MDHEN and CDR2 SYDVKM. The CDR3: CASSLRASGAKNIQYF. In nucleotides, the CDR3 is TGTGCCAGCAGTTTAAGGGCTAGCGGAGCCAAAAACATTCAGTACTTC.

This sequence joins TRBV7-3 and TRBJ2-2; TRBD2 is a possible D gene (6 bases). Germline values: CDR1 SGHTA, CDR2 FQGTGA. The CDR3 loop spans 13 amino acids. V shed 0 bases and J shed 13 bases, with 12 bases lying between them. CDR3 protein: CASSLTVEGVLFF. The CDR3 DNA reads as TGTGCCAGCAGCTTAACGGTGGAGGGAGTGCTGTTTTTT.

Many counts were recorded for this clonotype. CDR3 sequence reads: CASSVAASGVSEQFF. Here the CDR3 DNA reads TGTGCCAGCAGCGTAGCGGCTAGCGGGGTCAGTGAGCAGTTCTTC. The chain links TRBV9 to TRBJ2-1; 9 nucleotides match TRBD2. The CDR3 contains 15 residues. CDR1 and CDR2 from the germline V gene are SGDLS and YYNGEE. J lost 9 bases, V lost 0 bases, and 7 bases had no gene match. Full variable domain (outside the CDR3, taken from reference TRBV9 and TRBJ2-1): DSGVTQTPKHLITATGQRVTLRCSPRSGDLSVYWYQQSLDQGLQFLIQYYNGEERAKGNILERFSAQQFPDLHSELNLSSLELGDSALYFCASSVAASGVSEQFFGPGTRLTVL.

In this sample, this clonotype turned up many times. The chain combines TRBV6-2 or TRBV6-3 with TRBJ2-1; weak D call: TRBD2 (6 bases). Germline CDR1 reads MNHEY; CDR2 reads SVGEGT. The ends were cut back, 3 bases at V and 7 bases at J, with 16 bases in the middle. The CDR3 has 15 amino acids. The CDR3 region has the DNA TGTGCCAGCAGTTATGGAGGAGTCGGGGGTAATGAGCAGTTCTTC. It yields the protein CASSYGGVGGNEQFF.

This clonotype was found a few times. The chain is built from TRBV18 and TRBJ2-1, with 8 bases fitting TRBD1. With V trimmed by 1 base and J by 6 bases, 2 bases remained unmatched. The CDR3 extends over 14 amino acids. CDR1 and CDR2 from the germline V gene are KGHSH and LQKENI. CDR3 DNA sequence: TGTGCCAGCTCACCACTGGACAGGGCCAATGAGCAGTTCTTC. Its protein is CASSPLDRANEQFF. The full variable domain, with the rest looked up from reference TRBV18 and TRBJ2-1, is NAGVMQNPRHLVRRRGQEARLRCSPMKGHSHVYWYRQLPEEGLKFMVYLQKENIIDESGMPKERFSAEFPKEGPSILRIQQVVRGDSAAYFCASSPLDRANEQFFGPGTRLTVL.

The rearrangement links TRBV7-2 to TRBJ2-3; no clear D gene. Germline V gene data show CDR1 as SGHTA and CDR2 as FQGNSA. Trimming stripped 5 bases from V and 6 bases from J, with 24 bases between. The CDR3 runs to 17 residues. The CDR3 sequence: CASSPSGQAFRRDTQYF. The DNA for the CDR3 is TGTGCCAGCAGCCCCTCTGGTCAAGCCTTCCGGCGTGATACGCAGTATTTT.

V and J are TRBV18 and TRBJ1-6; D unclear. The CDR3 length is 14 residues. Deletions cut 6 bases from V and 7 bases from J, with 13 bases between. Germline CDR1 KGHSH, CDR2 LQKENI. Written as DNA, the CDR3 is TGTGCCAGCTCGCCTGGACGGCAAAATTCACCCCTCCACTTT. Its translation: CASSPGRQNSPLHF.

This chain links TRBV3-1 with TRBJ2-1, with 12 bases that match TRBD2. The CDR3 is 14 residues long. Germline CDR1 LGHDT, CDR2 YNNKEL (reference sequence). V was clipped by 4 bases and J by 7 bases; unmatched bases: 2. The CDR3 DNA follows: TGTGCCAGCAGCCGGACTAGCGGGATGAATGAGCAGTTCTTC. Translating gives CASSRTSGMNEQFF.

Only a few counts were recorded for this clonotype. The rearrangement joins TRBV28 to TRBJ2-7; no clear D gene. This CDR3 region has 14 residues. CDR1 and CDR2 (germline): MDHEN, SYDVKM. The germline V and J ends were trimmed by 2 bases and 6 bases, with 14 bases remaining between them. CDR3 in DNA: TGTGCCAGCAGTTTAGACCCGGTGTCTTCCGAGCAGTACTTC. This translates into CASSLDPVSSEQYF.

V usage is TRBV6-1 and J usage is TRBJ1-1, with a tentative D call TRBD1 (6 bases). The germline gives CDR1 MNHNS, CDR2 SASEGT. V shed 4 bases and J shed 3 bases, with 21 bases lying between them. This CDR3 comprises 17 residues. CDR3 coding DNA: TGTGCCAGCAGTGTCTTGTACAGGGAGCTGGGGGACACTGAAGCTTTCTTT. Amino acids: CASSVLYRELGDTEAFF.

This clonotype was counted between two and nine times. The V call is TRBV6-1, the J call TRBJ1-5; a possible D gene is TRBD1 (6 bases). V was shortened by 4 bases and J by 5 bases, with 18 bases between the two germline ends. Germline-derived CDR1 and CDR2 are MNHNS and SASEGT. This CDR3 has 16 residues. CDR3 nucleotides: TGTGCCAGCAGTGTGGGGGCCGGGGGCGCAGATCAGCCCCAGCATTTT. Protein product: CASSVGAGGADQPQHF.

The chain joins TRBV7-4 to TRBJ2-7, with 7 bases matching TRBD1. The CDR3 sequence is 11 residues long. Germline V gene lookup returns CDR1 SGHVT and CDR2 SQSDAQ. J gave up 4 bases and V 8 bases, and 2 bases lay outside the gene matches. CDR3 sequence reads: CASLQGYEQYF. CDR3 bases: TGTGCCAGCCTACAGGGGTACGAGCAGTACTTC.

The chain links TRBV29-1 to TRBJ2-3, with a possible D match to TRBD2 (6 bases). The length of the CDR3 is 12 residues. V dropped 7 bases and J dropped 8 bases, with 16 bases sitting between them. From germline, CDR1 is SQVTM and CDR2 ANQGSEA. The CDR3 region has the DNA TGCAGCGCCTGGGGCGGAGCGGGTACGCAGTATTTT. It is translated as CSAWGGAGTQYF.

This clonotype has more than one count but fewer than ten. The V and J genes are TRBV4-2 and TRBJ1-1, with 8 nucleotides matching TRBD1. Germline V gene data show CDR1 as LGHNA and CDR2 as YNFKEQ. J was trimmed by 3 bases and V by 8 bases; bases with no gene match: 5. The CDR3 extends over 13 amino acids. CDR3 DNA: TGTGCCAGCGACAGGGGAGTAGACACTGAAGCTTTCTTT. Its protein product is CASDRGVDTEAFF.

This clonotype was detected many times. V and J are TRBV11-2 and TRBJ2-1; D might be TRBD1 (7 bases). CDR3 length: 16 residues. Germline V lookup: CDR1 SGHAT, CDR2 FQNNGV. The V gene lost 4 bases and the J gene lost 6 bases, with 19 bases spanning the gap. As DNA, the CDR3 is TGTGCCAGCAGCTCTAACCCTCGACAGGGAGGCAATGAGCAGTTCTTC. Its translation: CASSSNPRQGGNEQFF.

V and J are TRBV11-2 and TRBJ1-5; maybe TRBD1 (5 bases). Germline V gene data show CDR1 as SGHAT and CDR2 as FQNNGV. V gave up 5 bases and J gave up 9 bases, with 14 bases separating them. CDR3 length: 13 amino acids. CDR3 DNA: TGTGCCAGCAGCCCGGGACCCCAACGGCCCCAGCATTTT. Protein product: CASSPGPQRPQHF.

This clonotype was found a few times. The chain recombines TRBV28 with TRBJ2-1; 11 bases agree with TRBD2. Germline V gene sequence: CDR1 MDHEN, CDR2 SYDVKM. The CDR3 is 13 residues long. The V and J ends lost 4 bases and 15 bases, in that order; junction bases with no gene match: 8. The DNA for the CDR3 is TGTGCCAGCAGTTCCCCGACTAGCGGGAAACTGTTCTTC. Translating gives CASSSPTSGKLFF.

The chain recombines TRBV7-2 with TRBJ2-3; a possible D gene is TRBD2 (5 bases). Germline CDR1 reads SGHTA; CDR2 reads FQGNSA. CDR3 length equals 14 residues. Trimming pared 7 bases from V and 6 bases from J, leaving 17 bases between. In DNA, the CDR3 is TGTGCCAGCACCACACTTTCCACGGGGGATACGCAGTATTTT. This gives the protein CASTTLSTGDTQYF.

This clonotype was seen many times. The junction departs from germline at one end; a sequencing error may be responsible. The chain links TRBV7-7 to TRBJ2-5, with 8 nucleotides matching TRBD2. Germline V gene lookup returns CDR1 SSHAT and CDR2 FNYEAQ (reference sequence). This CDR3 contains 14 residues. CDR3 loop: CASSSSGSGETQYF. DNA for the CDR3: TGTGCTAGCAGCTCCAGCGGGAGCGGGGAGACCCAGTACTTC.

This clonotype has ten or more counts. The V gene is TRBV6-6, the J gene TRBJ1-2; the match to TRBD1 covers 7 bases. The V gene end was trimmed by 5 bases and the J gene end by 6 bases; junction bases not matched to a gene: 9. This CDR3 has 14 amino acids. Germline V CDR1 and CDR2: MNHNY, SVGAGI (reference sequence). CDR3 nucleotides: TGTGCCAGCAGTGGCGGGGGGACAGTCCATGGCTACACCTTC. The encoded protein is CASSGGGTVHGYTF.

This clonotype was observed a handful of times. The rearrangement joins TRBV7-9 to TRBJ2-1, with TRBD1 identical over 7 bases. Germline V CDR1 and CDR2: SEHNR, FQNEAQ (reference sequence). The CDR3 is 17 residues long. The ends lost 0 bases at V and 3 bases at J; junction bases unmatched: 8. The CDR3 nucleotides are TGTGCCAGCAGCTTAGCGGGGCAGGGGGAAATCTACAATGAGCAGTTCTTC. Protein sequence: CASSLAGQGEIYNEQFF.